This entry lists 5 T cell receptor beta chains sequenced from one sample in a study of control samples from healthy donors and cancer patients. TCRdb's table, derived via immunoSEQ multiplex PCR, lists solely in-frame clones and lacks some. The sample lists around 84,000 clones; approximately 80% were seen once. Material: PBMCs. These receptors originate from a man in his fifties or sixties with head and neck cancer.

The V and J genes are TRBV10-1 and TRBJ2-2, with D possibly TRBD2 on 5 matching bases. The CDR3 consists of 14 residues. V gave up 2 bases and J gave up 1 base, with 5 bases separating them. CDR1 is WNHNN and CDR2 is SYGVQD in the germline V gene (reference sequence). The chain's CDR3 is CASSEGRNTGELFF. The CDR3 nucleotides are TGCGCCAGCAGTGAGGGGAGGAACACCGGGGAGCTGTTTTTT.

This clone was counted a single time. The genes are TRBV7-8 and TRBJ2-7; 8 nucleotides match TRBD1. The J segment lost 3 bases and the V segment lost 5 bases, leaving 12 bases of the junction unmatched. The germline CDR1 and CDR2 sequences are SGHVS and FQNEAQ. This CDR3 is built from 16 residues. CDR3 DNA: TGTGCCAGCAGCCTCAGTCGGCAGGGGGCTTACTACGAGCAGTACTTC. Translating it yields CASSLSRQGAYYEQYF. The complete variable domain, with remaining parts taken from reference TRBV7-8 and TRBJ2-7, reads GAGVSQSPRYKVAKRGQDVALRCDPISGHVSLFWYQQALGQGPEFLTYFQNEAQLDKSGLPSDRFFAERPEGSVSTLKIQRTQQEDSAVYLCASSLSRQGAYYEQYFGPGTRLTVT.

V is TRBV9 and J is TRBJ2-3; perhaps D is TRBD1 or TRBD2 (6 bases each). Germline V lookup: CDR1 SGDLS, CDR2 YYNGEE. The CDR3 contains 15 residues. V was cut by 3 bases and J by 0 bases, with 11 bases left in between. CDR3 region: CASSAGGYSTDTQYF. CDR3 nucleotide sequence: TGTGCCAGCAGCGCCGGGGGCTACAGCACAGATACGCAGTATTTT.

The CDR3 bases are TGTGCCAGCAGCACCCCGACAGGGGCGCGTCGTAATGAGCAGTTCTTC. Its protein is CASSTPTGARRNEQFF. The chain combines TRBV9 with TRBJ2-1; TRBD1 aligns across 8 bases. This CDR3 has 16 residues. Germline CDR1 and CDR2: SGDLS and YYNGEE. The V gene end was trimmed by 4 bases and the J gene end by 7 bases; junction bases not matched to a gene: 13. Variable domain in full (rest from reference TRBV9 and TRBJ2-1): DSGVTQTPKHLITATGQRVTLRCSPRSGDLSVYWYQQSLDQGLQFLIQYYNGEERAKGNILERFSAQQFPDLHSELNLSSLELGDSALYFCASSTPTGARRNEQFFGPGTRLTVL.

As to this clone: The junction and the germline gene differ at one end; a read error may be behind it. The CDR3 DNA reads TGTGCCAGCAGCGTAGGCTGGACTAGCGGCGACAATGCGCAGTTCTTC. It codes for CASSVGWTSGDNAQFF. This chain connects TRBV9 to TRBJ2-1; 10 bases line up with TRBD2. The CDR3 is made up of 16 amino acids. Per germline, CDR1 SGDLS and CDR2 YYNGEE.